This T cell receptor beta chain was sequenced for a study of T cells in Graves' hyperthyroidism and ophthalmopathy. Germline V gives CDR1 KGHDR, CDR2 SFDVKD. This CDR3 has 15 amino acids. Trimming removed 2 bases from V and 7 bases from J; junction bases left unmatched: 5. Findings and limits, study-wide: In blood, most of the thyroid clonotypes expanded above 0.001 were also present.

This clonotype was observed at least ten times. Its target is unknown. Using RNA transcripts as the source, TCR beta CDR3 regions were amplified. First-round RT-PCR with HTBI primers amplified the TCR CDR3 region. Each CDR3 protein gets one entry after TCRdb re-called the multiplex PCR reads with MiXCR. Of approximately 220,000 distinct CDR3 sequences listed, roughly 18% are singletons. Sequenced input: blood. This chain connects TRBV24-1 to TRBJ2-1, with 9 bases identical to TRBD1. The sequence was obtained from a man between 40 and 49 years old with Graves' hyperthyroidism. This chain's CDR3 is CATSDWTGDVNEQFF. Here the CDR3 DNA reads TGTGCCACCAGTGATTGGACAGGGGATGTGAATGAGCAGTTCTTC.